This TCR beta chain is from a study of spatial heterogeneity in lung cancer. For the study at large: A total of more than 65 untreated early-stage non-small cell lung cancer patients served as donors.

One entry per CDR3 protein results from TCRdb running MiXCR on the 5' RACE reads. The table includes fewer than 50,000 distinct CDR3 sequences, 10% to 13% detected once. This clonotype was observed many times. V gave up 6 bases and J gave up 5 bases; unmatched junction bases: 10. CDR1 and CDR2 (germline): MNHEY, SMNVEV (reference sequence). The CDR3 has 15 amino acids. The time point: blood at routine non-recurrence follow-up after resection. The authors sequenced whole RNA from tumor, nontumor lung or frozen PBMC without sorting. Sample: PBMCs, taken at follow-up. The rearrangement uses TRBV27 and TRBJ2-3; 8 nucleotides align to TRBD1. The receptor was derived from a female donor with early-stage non-small cell lung cancer. This CDR3 reads CASSPPGGLGDTQYF. The CDR3 nucleotides read TGTGCCAGCAGCCCCCCAGGGGGCTTAGGAGATACGCAGTATTTT.